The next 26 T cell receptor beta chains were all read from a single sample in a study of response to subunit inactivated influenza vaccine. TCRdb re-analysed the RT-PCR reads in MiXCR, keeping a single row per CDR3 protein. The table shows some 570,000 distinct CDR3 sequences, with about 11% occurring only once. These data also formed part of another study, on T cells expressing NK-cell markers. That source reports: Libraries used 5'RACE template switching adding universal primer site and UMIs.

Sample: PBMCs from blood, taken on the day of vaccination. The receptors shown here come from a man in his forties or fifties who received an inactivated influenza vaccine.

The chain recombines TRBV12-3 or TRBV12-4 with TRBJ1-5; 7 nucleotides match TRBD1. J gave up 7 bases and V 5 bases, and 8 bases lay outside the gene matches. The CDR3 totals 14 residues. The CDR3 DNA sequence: TGTGCCAGCAGTCTGACAGGGTCGCGGCAGCCCCAGCATTTT. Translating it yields CASSLTGSRQPQHF.

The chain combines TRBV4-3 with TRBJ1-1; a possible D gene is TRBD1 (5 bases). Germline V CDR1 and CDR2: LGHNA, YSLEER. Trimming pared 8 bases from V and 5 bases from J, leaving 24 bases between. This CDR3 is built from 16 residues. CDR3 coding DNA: TGCGCCAGCGGTACCGGGCCCAGAGGGGAGAATACTGAAGCTTTCTTT. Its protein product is CASGTGPRGENTEAFF.

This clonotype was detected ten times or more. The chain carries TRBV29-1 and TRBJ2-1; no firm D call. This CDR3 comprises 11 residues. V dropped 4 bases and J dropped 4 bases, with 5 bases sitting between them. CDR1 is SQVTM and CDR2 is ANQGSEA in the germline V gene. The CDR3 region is CSVASYNEQFF. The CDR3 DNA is TGCAGCGTTGCCAGTTACAATGAGCAGTTCTTC.

CDR3 sequence (DNA): TGTGCCAGCAGCTTTACGGGACAGGGGGCCTACGAGCAGTACTTC. Encoded protein: CASSFTGQGAYEQYF. The chain links TRBV7-2 to TRBJ2-7; 11 bases agree with TRBD1. The V and J ends lost 3 bases and 2 bases, in that order; junction bases with no gene match: 3. Germline-derived CDR1 and CDR2 are SGHTA and FQGNSA. The CDR3 runs to 15 residues.

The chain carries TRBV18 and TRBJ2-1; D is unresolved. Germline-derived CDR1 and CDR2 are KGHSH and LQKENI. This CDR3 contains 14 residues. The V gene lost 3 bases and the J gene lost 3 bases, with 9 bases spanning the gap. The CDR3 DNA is TGTGCCAGCTCACCTGACTCAGACTACAATGAGCAGTTCTTC. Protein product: CASSPDSDYNEQFF.

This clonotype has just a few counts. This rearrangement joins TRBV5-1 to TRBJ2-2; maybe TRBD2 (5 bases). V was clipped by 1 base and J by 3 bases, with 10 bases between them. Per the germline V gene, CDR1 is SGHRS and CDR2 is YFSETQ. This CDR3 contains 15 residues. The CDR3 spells CASSLMSSDTGELFF. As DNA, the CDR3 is TGCGCCAGCAGCTTGATGAGTAGCGACACCGGGGAGCTGTTTTTT.

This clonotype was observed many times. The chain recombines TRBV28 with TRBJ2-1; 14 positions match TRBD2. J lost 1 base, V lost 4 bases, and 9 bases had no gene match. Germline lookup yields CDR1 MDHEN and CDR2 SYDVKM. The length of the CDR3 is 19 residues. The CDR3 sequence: CASSSPGLAGEGSYNEQFF. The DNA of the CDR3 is TGTGCCAGCAGTTCCCCGGGACTAGCGGGAGAGGGGTCCTACAATGAGCAGTTCTTC. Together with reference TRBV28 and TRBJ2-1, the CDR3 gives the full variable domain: DVKVTQSSRYLVKRTGEKVFLECVQDMDHENMFWYRQDPGLGLRLIYFSYDVKMKEKGDIPEGYSVSREKKERFSLILESASTNQTSMYLCASSSPGLAGEGSYNEQFFGPGTRLTVL.

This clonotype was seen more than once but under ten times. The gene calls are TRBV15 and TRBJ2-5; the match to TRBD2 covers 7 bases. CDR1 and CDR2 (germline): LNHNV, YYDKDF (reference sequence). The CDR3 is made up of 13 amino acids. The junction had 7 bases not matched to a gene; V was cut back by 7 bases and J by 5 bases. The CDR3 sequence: CATIRGGEETQYF. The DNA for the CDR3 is TGTGCCACCATCCGGGGAGGGGAGGAGACCCAGTACTTC.

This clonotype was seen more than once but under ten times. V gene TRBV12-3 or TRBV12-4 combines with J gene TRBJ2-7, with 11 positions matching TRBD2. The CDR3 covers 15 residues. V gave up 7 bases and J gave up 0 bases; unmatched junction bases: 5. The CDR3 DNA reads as TGTGCCAGCACCGGGACTAGCGGAGCCTCCTACGAGCAGTACTTC. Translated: CASTGTSGASYEQYF.

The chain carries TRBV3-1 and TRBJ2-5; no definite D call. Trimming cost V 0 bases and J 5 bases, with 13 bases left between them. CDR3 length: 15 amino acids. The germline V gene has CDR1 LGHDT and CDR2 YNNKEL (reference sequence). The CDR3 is CASSQDYGPRETQYF. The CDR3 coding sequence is TGTGCCAGCAGCCAAGATTACGGTCCGCGGGAGACCCAGTACTTC.

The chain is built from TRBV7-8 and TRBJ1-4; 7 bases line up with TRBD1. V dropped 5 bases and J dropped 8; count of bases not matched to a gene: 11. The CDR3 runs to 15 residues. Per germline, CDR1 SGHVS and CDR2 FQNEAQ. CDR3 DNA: TGTGCCAGCAGCCCAGGGGGGAACGTAGGGGAAAAACTGTTTTTT. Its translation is CASSPGGNVGEKLFF.

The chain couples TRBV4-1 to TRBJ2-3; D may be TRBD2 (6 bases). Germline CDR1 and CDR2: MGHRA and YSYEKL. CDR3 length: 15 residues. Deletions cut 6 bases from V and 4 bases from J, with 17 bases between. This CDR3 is CASSPLGLAPDTQYF. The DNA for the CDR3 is TGCGCCAGCAGTCCCCTGGGTCTAGCGCCAGATACGCAGTATTTT.

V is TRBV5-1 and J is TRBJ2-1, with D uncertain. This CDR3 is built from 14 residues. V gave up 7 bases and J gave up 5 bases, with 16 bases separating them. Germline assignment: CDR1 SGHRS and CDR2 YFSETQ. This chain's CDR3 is CASSRLRWDNEQFF. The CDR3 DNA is TGCGCCAGCTCCCGGCTCCGCTGGGACAATGAGCAGTTCTTC.

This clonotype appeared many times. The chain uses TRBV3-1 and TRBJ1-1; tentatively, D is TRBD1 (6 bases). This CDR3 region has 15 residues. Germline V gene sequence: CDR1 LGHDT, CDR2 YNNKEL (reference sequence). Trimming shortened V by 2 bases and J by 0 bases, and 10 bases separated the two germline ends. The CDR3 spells CASSQMGAVNTEAFF. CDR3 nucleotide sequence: TGTGCCAGCAGCCAAATGGGGGCGGTGAACACTGAAGCTTTCTTT.

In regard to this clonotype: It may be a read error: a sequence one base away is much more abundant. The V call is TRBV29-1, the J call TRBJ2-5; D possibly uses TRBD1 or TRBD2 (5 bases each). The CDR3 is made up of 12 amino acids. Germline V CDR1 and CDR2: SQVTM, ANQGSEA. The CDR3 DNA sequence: TGCAGCGTTAGCAGGGCGTGGGAGATCCAGTACTTC. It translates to CSVSRAWEIQYF.

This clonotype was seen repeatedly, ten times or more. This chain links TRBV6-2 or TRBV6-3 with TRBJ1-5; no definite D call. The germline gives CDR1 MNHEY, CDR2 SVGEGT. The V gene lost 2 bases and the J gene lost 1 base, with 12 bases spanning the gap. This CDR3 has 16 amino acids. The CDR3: CASSYDPRRSNQPQHF. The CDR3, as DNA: TGTGCCAGCAGTTACGACCCACGGCGGAGCAATCAGCCCCAGCATTTT.

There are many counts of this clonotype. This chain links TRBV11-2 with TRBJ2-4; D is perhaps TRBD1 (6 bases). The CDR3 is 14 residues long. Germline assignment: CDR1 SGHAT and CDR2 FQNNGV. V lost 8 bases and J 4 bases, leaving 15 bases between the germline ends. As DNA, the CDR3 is TGTGCCAGCCGGCGACTACAGGGTAAAAACATTCAGTACTTC. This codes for CASRRLQGKNIQYF.

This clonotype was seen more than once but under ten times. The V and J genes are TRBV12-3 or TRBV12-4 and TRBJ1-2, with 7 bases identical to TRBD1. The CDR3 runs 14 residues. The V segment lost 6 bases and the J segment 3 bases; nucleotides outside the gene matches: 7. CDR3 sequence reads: CASSQTGVHYGYTF. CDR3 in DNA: TGTGCCAGCAGCCAAACAGGGGTACACTATGGCTACACCTTC.

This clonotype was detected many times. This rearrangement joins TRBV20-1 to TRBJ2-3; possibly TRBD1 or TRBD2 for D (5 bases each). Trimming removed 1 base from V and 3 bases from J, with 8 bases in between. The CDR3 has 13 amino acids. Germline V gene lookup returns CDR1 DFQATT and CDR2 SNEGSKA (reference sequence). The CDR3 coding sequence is TGCAGTGCTAGAGGGGACCAGACAGATACGCAGTATTTT. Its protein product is CSARGDQTDTQYF.

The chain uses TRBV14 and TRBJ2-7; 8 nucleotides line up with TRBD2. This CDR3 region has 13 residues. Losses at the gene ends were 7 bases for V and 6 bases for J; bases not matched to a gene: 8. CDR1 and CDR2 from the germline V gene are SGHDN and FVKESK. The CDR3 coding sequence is TGTGCCAGCACCGGGACTAGATTTGGCGAGCAGTACTTC. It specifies CASTGTRFGEQYF.

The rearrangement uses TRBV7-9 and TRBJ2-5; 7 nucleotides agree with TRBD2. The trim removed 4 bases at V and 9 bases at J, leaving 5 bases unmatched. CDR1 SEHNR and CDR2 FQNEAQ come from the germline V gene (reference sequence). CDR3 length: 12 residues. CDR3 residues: CASSSGGSPQYF. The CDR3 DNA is TGTGCCAGCAGCTCGGGCGGGAGTCCCCAGTACTTC.

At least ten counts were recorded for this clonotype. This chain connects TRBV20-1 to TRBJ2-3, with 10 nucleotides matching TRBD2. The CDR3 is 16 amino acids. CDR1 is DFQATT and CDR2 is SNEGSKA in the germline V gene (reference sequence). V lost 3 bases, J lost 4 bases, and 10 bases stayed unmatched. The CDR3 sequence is CSASLLAGAAADTQYF. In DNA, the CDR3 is TGCAGTGCTAGCCTTCTAGCGGGAGCTGCCGCAGATACGCAGTATTTT.

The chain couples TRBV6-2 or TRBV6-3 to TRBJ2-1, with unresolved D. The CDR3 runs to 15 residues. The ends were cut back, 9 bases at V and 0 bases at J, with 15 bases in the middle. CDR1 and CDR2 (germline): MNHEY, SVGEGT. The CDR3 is CASNEDLSSYNEQFF. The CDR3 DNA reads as TGTGCCAGTAATGAGGACCTGAGCTCCTACAATGAGCAGTTCTTC.

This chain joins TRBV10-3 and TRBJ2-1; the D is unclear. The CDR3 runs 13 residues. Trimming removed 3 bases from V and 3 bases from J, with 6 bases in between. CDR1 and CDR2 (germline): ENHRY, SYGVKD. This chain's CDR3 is CAISESLYNEQFF. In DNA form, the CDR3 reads TGTGCCATCAGTGAATCCCTCTACAATGAGCAGTTCTTC.

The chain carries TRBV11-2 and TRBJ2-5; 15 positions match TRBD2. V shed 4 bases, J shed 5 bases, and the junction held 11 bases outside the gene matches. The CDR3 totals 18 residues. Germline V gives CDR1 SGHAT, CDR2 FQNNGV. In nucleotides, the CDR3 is TGTGCCAGCAGCTCCGGACTAGCGGGAGGGTCCTCCAGCGAGACCCAGTACTTC. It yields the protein CASSSGLAGGSSSETQYF.

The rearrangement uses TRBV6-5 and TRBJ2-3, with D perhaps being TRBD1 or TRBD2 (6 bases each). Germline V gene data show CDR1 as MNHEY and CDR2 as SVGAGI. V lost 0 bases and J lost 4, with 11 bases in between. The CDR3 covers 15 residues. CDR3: CASSYSGASADTQYF. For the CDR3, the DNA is TGTGCCAGCAGTTACTCGGGGGCTAGCGCAGATACGCAGTATTTT.